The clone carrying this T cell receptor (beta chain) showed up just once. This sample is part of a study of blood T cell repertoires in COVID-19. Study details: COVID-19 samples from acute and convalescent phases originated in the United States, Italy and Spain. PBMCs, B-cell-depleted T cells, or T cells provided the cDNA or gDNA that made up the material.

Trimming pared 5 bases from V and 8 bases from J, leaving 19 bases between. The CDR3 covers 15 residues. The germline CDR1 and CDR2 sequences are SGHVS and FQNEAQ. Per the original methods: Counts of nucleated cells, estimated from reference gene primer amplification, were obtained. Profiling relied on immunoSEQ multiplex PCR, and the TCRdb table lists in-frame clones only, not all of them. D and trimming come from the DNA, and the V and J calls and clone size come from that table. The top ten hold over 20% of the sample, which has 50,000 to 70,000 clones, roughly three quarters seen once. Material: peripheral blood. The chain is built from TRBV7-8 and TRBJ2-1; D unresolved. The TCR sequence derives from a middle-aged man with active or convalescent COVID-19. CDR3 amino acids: CASSRAREPPHEQFF. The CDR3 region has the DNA TGTGCCAGCAGCCGAGCGCGAGAGCCTCCCCATGAGCAGTTCTTC.